Below, 30 T cell receptor beta chains from the same sample are listed, as sequenced in a study of blood T cell repertoires in COVID-19. This table comes from immunoSEQ multiplex PCR, and its TCRdb copy is limited to in-frame clones, with some not included. The sample consists of some 250,000 clones, approximately 90% of them appearing once. Sequencing was done on a sample of peripheral blood. These TCRs come from a man aged 55 to 69 who had recovered from COVID-19.

This clone was seen a handful of times. The rearrangement joins TRBV4-1 to TRBJ1-6; a weak D match, TRBD1 (6 bases). Germline assignment: CDR1 MGHRA and CDR2 YSYEKL. The V and J ends lost 7 bases and 4 bases respectively, with 17 bases between them. The CDR3 spans 16 residues. The CDR3 reads CASTDSGDPYNSPLHF. The CDR3 bases are TGCGCCAGCACCGATTCAGGGGATCCTTATAATTCACCCCTCCACTTT.

J is TRBJ2-6 and V is TRBV3-1 (or the pseudogene TRBV3-2); weak D call: TRBD2 (6 bases). Trimming took off 1 base at V and 4 bases at J, with 17 bases between the two ends. CDR1 is LGHDT, CDR2 YNNKEL, per germline (reference sequence). There are 18 residues in the CDR3. The CDR3: CASSQGSLGGYGANVLTF. DNA of the CDR3: TGTGCCAGCAGCCAAGGGTCGTTGGGAGGATACGGGGCCAACGTCCTGACTTTC.

This clone was seen only a few times. This chain uses TRBV28 with TRBJ2-7; the D gene is possibly TRBD2 (6 bases). V was clipped by 6 bases and J by 6 bases, with 12 bases between them. CDR3 length: 12 amino acids. Germline V CDR1 and CDR2: MDHEN, SYDVKM. CDR3 amino acids: CASSQGLREQYF. The DNA for the CDR3 is TGTGCCAGCAGCCAGGGACTCCGCGAGCAGTACTTC.

This clone has more than one count but fewer than ten. The chain joins TRBV30 to TRBJ1-3; unclear D gene. This CDR3 spans 12 amino acids. Trimming pared 0 bases from V and 3 bases from J, leaving 3 bases between. Germline CDR1 GTSNPN, CDR2 SVGIG (reference sequence). DNA of the CDR3: TGTGCCTGGAGTGTATATGGAAACACCATATATTTT. Protein sequence: CAWSVYGNTIYF.

The genes are TRBV13 and TRBJ1-4; perhaps TRBD1 as D (6 bases). Trimming cost V 2 bases and J 8 bases, with 12 bases left between them. From germline, CDR1 is PRHDT and CDR2 FYEKMQ (reference sequence). This CDR3 is built from 14 residues. The CDR3 bases are TGTGCCAGCAGCTTATCAGGGGAGGGAGAAAAACTGTTTTTT. Translating it yields CASSLSGEGEKLFF.

The CDR3 sequence: CASSRQSDRGNTIYF. The CDR3 bases are TGTGCCAGCAGTCGACAATCAGACAGGGGAAACACCATATATTTT. This chain links TRBV27 with TRBJ1-3; tentatively, D is TRBD1 (6 bases). The CDR3 is 15 amino acids. V was cut by 5 bases and J by 4 bases, with 15 bases left in between. Germline values: CDR1 MNHEY, CDR2 SMNVEV (reference sequence).

The gene calls are TRBV6-6 and TRBJ1-5; D uncertain. The V end was cut by 6 bases, the J end by 7 bases, with 13 bases between. The V gene's germline CDR1 is MNHNY and CDR2 SVGAGI (reference sequence). The CDR3 runs 13 residues. The CDR3 DNA reads TGTGCCAGCAGCCCGGGGATTGGCCAGCCCCAGCATTTT. Residues: CASSPGIGQPQHF.

The chain employs TRBV29-1 and TRBJ1-1; no definite D call. Germline-derived CDR1 and CDR2 are SQVTM and ANQGSEA. The CDR3 is made up of 16 amino acids. The germline V and J ends were trimmed by 3 bases and 0 bases, with 17 bases remaining between them. The CDR3 sequence: CSVDRPSPSMNTEAFF. In DNA, the CDR3 is TGCAGCGTTGACAGGCCTTCCCCCTCTATGAACACTGAAGCTTTCTTT.

The rearrangement uses TRBV24-1 and TRBJ1-2; 7 nucleotides match TRBD1. There are 13 residues in the CDR3. The V gene's germline CDR1 is KGHDR and CDR2 SFDVKD. Trimming cost V 3 bases and J 8 bases; bases outside gene matches: 5. CDR3 region: CATSDTDRVGYTF. The CDR3, as DNA: TGTGCCACCAGTGATACTGACAGGGTCGGCTACACCTTC.

The CDR3 sequence: CASSFWGSGANVLTF. In DNA form, the CDR3 reads TGCGCCAGCAGCTTTTGGGGCTCAGGGGCCAACGTCCTGACTTTC. J is TRBJ2-6 and V is TRBV5-1; possible D gene TRBD1, 5 bases. CDR1 is SGHRS and CDR2 is YFSETQ in the germline V gene. V was trimmed by 2 bases and J by 4 bases, leaving 10 bases between them. This CDR3 is 15 amino acids long.

This clone appeared a few times. The J gene is TRBJ1-1, the V gene TRBV14; D may be TRBD1 (6 bases). Looked up from germline, CDR1 is SGHDN and CDR2 is FVKESK. CDR3 length equals 13 residues. V lost 4 bases, J lost 6 bases, and 12 bases lay in between. The CDR3 sequence: CASSPHPGAEAFF. Written as DNA, the CDR3 is TGTGCCAGCAGCCCTCACCCAGGGGCTGAAGCTTTCTTT.

The chain links TRBV19 to TRBJ2-1; 8 bases are shared with TRBD2. This CDR3 spans 18 amino acids. Trimming took 6 bases from V and 4 from J; bases not matched to a gene: 17. Germline V gene data show CDR1 as LNHDA and CDR2 as SQIVND (reference sequence). For the CDR3, the DNA is TGTGCCAGTAGGCCTAGCAGGGGAAGGAGCGGGGGTTACAATGAGCAGTTCTTC. Translated, it gives CASRPSRGRSGGYNEQFF.

This chain connects TRBV7-9 to TRBJ2-7, with 9 positions matching TRBD1. Per germline, CDR1 SEHNR and CDR2 FQNEAQ (reference sequence). V was pared by 4 bases and J by 5 bases, with 12 bases of the junction left unmatched. The CDR3 sequence is 16 residues long. CDR3 sequence: CASSSVRDRVPDEQYF. The CDR3 nucleotides are TGTGCCAGCAGCTCAGTCCGGGACAGGGTTCCCGACGAGCAGTACTTC.

The J gene is TRBJ2-5, the V gene TRBV7-9, with D possibly TRBD2 on 6 matching bases. Germline V lookup: CDR1 SEHNR, CDR2 FQNEAQ (reference sequence). This CDR3 spans 14 amino acids. Deletions cut 6 bases from V and 3 bases from J, with 14 bases between. CDR3 region: CASRPGTWKETQYF. As DNA, the CDR3 is TGTGCCAGCAGACCTGGGACTTGGAAAGAGACCCAGTACTTC.

The rearrangement links TRBV2 to TRBJ2-1; 8 bases are a match to TRBD2. CDR1 and CDR2 from the germline V gene are SNHLY and FYNNEI. J gave up 3 bases and V 6 bases, and 10 bases lay outside the gene matches. This CDR3 is built from 16 residues. The CDR3 DNA follows: TGTGCCAGCAGCCCCACCGGGAGGGGGGGCTACAATGAGCAGTTCTTC. Protein product: CASSPTGRGGYNEQFF.

The chain is built from TRBV24-1 and TRBJ2-3; the D gene is possibly TRBD1 (6 bases). This CDR3 has 16 residues. CDR1 and CDR2 (germline): KGHDR, SFDVKD. Trimming shortened V by 4 bases and J by 0 bases, and 13 bases separated the two germline ends. As DNA, the CDR3 is TGTGCCACCAGTGACTATACAGGGTCTAGCACAGATACGCAGTATTTT. Residues: CATSDYTGSSTDTQYF.

V gene TRBV5-6 combines with J gene TRBJ1-2, with 7 bases fitting TRBD1. With 1 base clipped from V and 8 bases from J, the junction kept 5 bases outside the gene matches. The CDR3 covers 13 residues. Per germline, CDR1 SGHDT and CDR2 YYEEEE. CDR3 residues: CASSLWDSGGYTF. The CDR3 nucleotides read TGTGCCAGCAGCTTGTGGGACAGCGGGGGCTACACCTTC.

The V call is TRBV6-5, the J call TRBJ1-2, with TRBD1 as a possible D gene (6 bases). CDR1 and CDR2 from the germline V gene are MNHEY and SVGAGI. The V gene lost 10 bases and the J gene lost 0 bases, with 18 bases spanning the gap. The CDR3 has 15 amino acids. The CDR3 coding sequence is TGTGCCACCCTATGGTCACAGGGCACTAACTATGGCTACACCTTC. Encoded protein: CATLWSQGTNYGYTF.

This rearrangement joins TRBV6-5 to TRBJ1-5, with D possibly being TRBD1 (5 bases). Trimming shortened V by 7 bases and J by 7 bases, and 14 bases separated the two germline ends. There are 13 residues in the CDR3. Germline CDR1 reads MNHEY; CDR2 reads SVGAGI. CDR3 region: CASKGFGDQPQHF. In DNA form, the CDR3 reads TGTGCCAGCAAGGGGTTTGGTGACCAGCCCCAGCATTTT.

The chain recombines TRBV12-5 with TRBJ2-3; TRBD2 aligns across 8 bases. The ends lost 9 bases at V and 3 bases at J; junction bases unmatched: 11. Germline V gene lookup returns CDR1 LGHNT and CDR2 FRNRAP. The CDR3 has 15 amino acids. CDR3 region: CASGIGAGETDTQYF. For the CDR3, the DNA is TGTGCTAGCGGGATCGGAGCGGGGGAGACAGATACGCAGTATTTT. The full variable domain, completed using reference TRBV12-5 and TRBJ2-3, is DARVTQTPRHKVTEMGQEVTMRCQPILGHNTVFWYRQTMMQGLELLAYFRNRAPLDDSGMPKDRFSAEMPDATLATLKIQPSEPRDSAVYFCASGIGAGETDTQYFGPGTRLTVL.

The CDR3 bases are TGTGCCAGCAGCAAACAGGGTAACGGCTACACCTTC. Translating gives CASSKQGNGYTF. The chain is built from TRBV11-2 and TRBJ1-2, with D possibly matching TRBD1 (6 bases). The V gene's germline CDR1 is SGHAT and CDR2 FQNNGV. CDR3 length equals 12 residues. The V and J ends lost 5 bases and 8 bases respectively, with 12 bases between them. Looking up the rest from reference TRBV11-2 and TRBJ1-2 gives the full variable domain: EAGVAQSPRYKIIEKRQSVAFWCNPISGHATLYWYQQILGQGPKLLIQFQNNGVVDDSQLPKDRFSAERLKGVDSTLKIQPAKLEDSAVYLCASSKQGNGYTFGSGTRLTVV.

V usage is TRBV9 and J usage is TRBJ1-1; D is ambiguous. V was pared by 3 bases and J by 5 bases, with 5 bases between. Germline values: CDR1 SGDLS, CDR2 YYNGEE. The CDR3 extends over 11 amino acids. This CDR3 is CASSDGTEAFF. CDR3 DNA sequence: TGTGCCAGCAGCGACGGTACTGAAGCTTTCTTT.

The V call is TRBV5-1, the J call TRBJ1-1; possibly TRBD1 for D (5 bases). V gave up 8 bases and J gave up 3 bases, with 8 bases separating them. The CDR3 has 11 residues. Germline V CDR1 and CDR2: SGHRS, YFSETQ. CDR3 DNA sequence: TGCGCCAGTCAGGGTCACACTGAAGCTTTCTTT. Its translation is CASQGHTEAFF.

This chain links TRBV10-2 with TRBJ1-1, with D perhaps matching TRBD1 (6 bases). The CDR3 length is 13 residues. Trimming took off 2 bases at V and 11 bases at J, with 15 bases between the two ends. Germline CDR1 and CDR2: WSHSY and SAAADI. The DNA for the CDR3 is TGCGCCAGCAGTGAGGGCGGGGGGCGACGGGCTTTCTTT. Translating gives CASSEGGGRRAFF.

V and J are TRBV5-1 and TRBJ1-2, with no clear D. The V and J ends lost 2 bases and 2 bases respectively, with 7 bases between them. The CDR3 length is 13 residues. Per germline, CDR1 SGHRS and CDR2 YFSETQ. Written as DNA, the CDR3 is TGCGCCAGCAGCTTAGGAGTGAACTATGGCTACACCTTC. It specifies CASSLGVNYGYTF.

V gene TRBV6-5 combines with J gene TRBJ2-7, with 11 bases lining up with TRBD2. CDR3 length: 14 amino acids. The V gene's germline CDR1 is MNHEY and CDR2 SVGAGI. Germline trimming cut 6 bases from V and 2 bases from J; bases unmatched to any gene: 3. The CDR3 protein is CASRLTSGAYEQYV. The CDR3 DNA follows: TGTGCCAGCAGGTTGACTAGCGGGGCCTACGAGCAGTACGTC.

This chain uses TRBV10-2 with TRBJ2-1; TRBD2 agrees at 15 bases. CDR1 and CDR2 from the germline V gene are WSHSY and SAAADI. This CDR3 region has 15 residues. Trimming at V came to 8 bases and at J to 6 bases, leaving 5 bases not matched to a gene. The DNA of the CDR3 is TGCGCCAGCCAGGGACTAGCGGGGGGACTCAATGAGCAGTTCTTC. Translated: CASQGLAGGLNEQFF.

The J gene is TRBJ1-5, the V gene TRBV24-1, with 8 bases identical to TRBD1. V was pared by 5 bases and J by 7 bases, with 9 bases of the junction left unmatched. Germline CDR1 and CDR2: KGHDR and SFDVKD. CDR3 size: 15 residues. The CDR3 sequence is CATSANDRGGQPQHF. In nucleotides, the CDR3 is TGTGCCACCAGTGCTAACGACAGGGGCGGGCAGCCCCAGCATTTT.

This clone occurred once. The chain joins TRBV5-4 to TRBJ1-2; D not certain. The ends were cut back, 0 bases at V and 4 bases at J, with 7 bases in the middle. The CDR3 spans 13 residues. Looked up from germline, CDR1 is SGHNT and CDR2 is YYREEE (reference sequence). The DNA for the CDR3 is TGTGCCAGCAGCTTGGGGGAGGGCTATGGCTACACCTTC. Translated, it gives CASSLGEGYGYTF.

The chain recombines TRBV6-5 with TRBJ1-6; 10 bases line up with TRBD1. The junction had 8 bases not matched to a gene; V was cut back by 5 bases and J by 10 bases. Germline-derived CDR1 and CDR2 are MNHEY and SVGAGI. The CDR3 is 15 residues long. The CDR3, as DNA: TGTGCCAGCAGTCCGACCGGGACAGGGGACTCACCCCTCCACTTT. This codes for CASSPTGTGDSPLHF.